The source of this TCR beta chain is a study of vaccination effects on CD4 cells after COVID-19. Study background: Researchers obtained post-vaccine samples at a median of 72 days past the second dose. Study results and caveats: The authors studied few convalescent patients and collected no early post-infection timepoints.

Remarks on this clone: Its antigen is currently unknown.

Libraries were prepared by immunoSEQ multiplex PCR; TCRdb keeps only in-frame clonotypes and omits some of them. The table includes about 66,000 clones, more than 60% detected once. Isolating CD4+ T cells followed approximately 11 days of culture. All participants had two doses of either the BNT162b2 or mRNA-1273 vaccine. None of the vaccinated had previously contracted SARS-CoV-2, and their nucleocapsid antibodies tested negative. The ends lost 6 bases at V and 8 bases at J; junction bases unmatched: 7. Germline CDR1 reads SNHLY; CDR2 reads FYNNEI. The CDR3 is made up of 14 amino acids. This specimen was CD4+ T cells from PBMCs cultured without peptide, taken after COVID-19 vaccination. The genes are TRBV2 and TRBJ2-1; 10 bases fit TRBD1. The TCR originated in a human donor who received a COVID-19 vaccine. CDR3 in DNA: TGTGCCAGCAGAACCGGGACAGGGGTCGATGAGCAGTTCTTC. It encodes CASRTGTGVDEQFF.